The 27 T cell receptor beta chains below all came from one sample that was sequenced in a study of blood T cell repertoires in COVID-19. Sequencing was performed with immunoSEQ multiplex PCR; in TCRdb, only in-frame clones are kept and a portion is missing. The data show about 61,000 clones, with more than 70% seen just once and about a fifth held by the top ten. Sequenced material: peripheral blood. All receptors derive from a woman aged 45-60 years with active or convalescent COVID-19.

The table lists this clone with a count of one. The chain employs TRBV7-6 and TRBJ2-3, with TRBD2 matching 11 bases. Trimming took 4 bases from V and 2 from J; bases not matched to a gene: 5. The CDR3 has 16 residues. The V gene's germline CDR1 is SGHVS and CDR2 FNYEAQ. CDR3 DNA: TGTGCCAGCAGCTGGGGACTAGCGGCAGACACAGATACGCAGTATTTT. Protein sequence: CASSWGLAADTDTQYF.

The chain links TRBV30 to TRBJ2-1; TRBD2 agrees at 7 bases. The germline V gene encodes CDR1 GTSNPN and CDR2 SVGIG (reference sequence). CDR3 length: 13 amino acids. J gave up 7 bases and V 5 bases, and 8 bases lay outside the gene matches. CDR3 sequence (DNA): TGTGCCTGGGGCCTGAGCGGGATAAATGAGCAGTTCTTC. Its translation: CAWGLSGINEQFF.

This clone showed up just once. DNA for the CDR3: TGTGCCAGCAGCTTAGGAGCGGGGTTAGGTGGGTACAATGAGCAGTTCTTC. Its translation: CASSLGAGLGGYNEQFF. V gene TRBV7-2 combines with J gene TRBJ2-1, with 7 bases that match TRBD2. This CDR3 is 17 amino acids long. V shed 1 base and J 4 bases; nucleotides not matched to a gene: 10. Looked up from germline, CDR1 is SGHTA and CDR2 is FQGNSA.

The chain couples TRBV19 to TRBJ2-3; possibly TRBD1 for D (5 bases). This CDR3 is built from 15 residues. Trimming took 5 bases from V and 0 from J, leaving 12 bases between them. Germline V CDR1 and CDR2: LNHDA, SQIVND (reference sequence). The CDR3 region has the DNA TGTGCCAGTAGTGCCGACAGATCTAGCACAGATACGCAGTATTTT. This codes for CASSADRSSTDTQYF. Based on the CDR3 plus reference TRBV19 and TRBJ2-3, the full variable domain is DGGITQSPKYLFRKEGQNVTLSCEQNLNHDAMYWYRQDPGQGLRLIYYSQIVNDFQKGDIAEGYSVSREKKESFPLTVTSAQKNPTAFYLCASSADRSSTDTQYFGPGTRLTVL.

The CDR3 loop reads CASSSGQRYQPQHF. The CDR3 DNA is TGTGCCAGCAGCTCCGGACAGCGATATCAGCCCCAGCATTTT. V gene TRBV7-6 combines with J gene TRBJ1-5; TRBD1 is a possible D gene (6 bases). The CDR3 covers 14 residues. Looked up from germline, CDR1 is SGHVS and CDR2 is FNYEAQ. V gave up 4 bases and J gave up 5 bases, with 12 bases separating them.

This clone is a singleton in its sample. The gene calls are TRBV13 and TRBJ2-4; a weak D match, TRBD2 (6 bases). Germline CDR1 reads PRHDT; CDR2 reads FYEKMQ (reference sequence). V lost 5 bases to trimming and J lost 3 bases, with 17 bases between them. The CDR3 loop spans 16 amino acids. CDR3 protein: CASSASLGTGKNIQYF. The CDR3, as DNA: TGTGCCAGCAGCGCTAGCTTGGGGACTGGCAAAAACATTCAGTACTTC.

The CDR3 DNA sequence: TGTGCCAGTACTAAGTGGCGGACTAATGAAAAACTGTTTTTT. It translates to CASTKWRTNEKLFF. V usage is TRBV19 and J usage is TRBJ1-4; D unresolved. Germline loops: CDR1 LNHDA, CDR2 SQIVND (reference sequence). V gave up 7 bases and J gave up 2 bases, with 11 bases separating them. CDR3 length: 14 residues.

The CDR3 is CAWIGPSAAYEQYF. CDR3 in DNA: TGTGCCTGGATCGGACCTAGCGCCGCCTACGAGCAGTACTTC. The chain couples TRBV30 to TRBJ2-7; perhaps TRBD2 as D (6 bases). V gave up 4 bases and J gave up 2 bases, with 15 bases separating them. The CDR3 runs 14 residues. Germline V gene data show CDR1 as GTSNPN and CDR2 as SVGIG (reference sequence).

The chain carries TRBV18 and TRBJ2-5; 8 bases are a match to TRBD1. Germline loops: CDR1 KGHSH, CDR2 LQKENI. Trimming removed 2 bases from V and 4 bases from J; junction bases left unmatched: 3. The CDR3 covers 14 residues. In DNA form, the CDR3 reads TGTGCCAGCTCACCAGACAGGGGCGGAGAGACCCAGTACTTC. As protein: CASSPDRGGETQYF.

The chain links TRBV7-3 to TRBJ2-2, with a possible D match to TRBD1 (5 bases). V lost 5 bases and J 3 bases, leaving 16 bases between the germline ends. The CDR3 totals 16 residues. CDR1 SGHTA and CDR2 FQGTGA come from the germline V gene. CDR3 loop: CASSLLHSGYTGELFF. CDR3 nucleotide sequence: TGTGCCAGCAGCCTACTTCACTCAGGGTACACCGGGGAGCTGTTTTTT.

CDR3: CASSEFSSGRSSEQFF. Here the CDR3 DNA reads TGTGCCAGCAGTGAATTTTCTAGCGGGAGGTCATCTGAGCAGTTCTTC. The chain links TRBV2 to TRBJ2-1; 11 bases map to TRBD2. J gave up 9 bases and V 2 bases, and 9 bases lay outside the gene matches. The CDR3 is 16 residues long. The germline V gene has CDR1 SNHLY and CDR2 FYNNEI.

V and J are TRBV11-3 and TRBJ2-3; 7 bases match TRBD2. This CDR3 region has 14 residues. V was clipped by 5 bases and J by 1 base; unmatched bases: 3. Germline V gives CDR1 SGHNT, CDR2 YENEEA. The CDR3 region is CASSLREGTDTQYF. CDR3 DNA: TGTGCCAGCAGCCTCCGGGAGGGCACAGATACGCAGTATTTT.

The chain combines TRBV10-3 with TRBJ2-2, with 10 bases lining up with TRBD2. With 5 bases clipped from V and 4 bases from J, the junction kept 1 base outside the gene matches. CDR1 and CDR2 (germline): ENHRY, SYGVKD. This CDR3 has 14 residues. The DNA for the CDR3 is TGTGCCATCAGTAGCGGGAGGGGCACCGGGGAGCTGTTTTTT. As protein: CAISSGRGTGELFF.

The CDR3 here is CASSPEVRRESSYEQYF. The CDR3 DNA follows: TGTGCCAGCTCACCGGAGGTTCGGCGGGAGAGCTCCTACGAGCAGTACTTC. The V gene is TRBV18, the J gene TRBJ2-7, with 7 bases identical to TRBD2. J lost 0 bases, V lost 3 bases, and 11 bases had no gene match. The germline V gene encodes CDR1 KGHSH and CDR2 LQKENI. This CDR3 region has 17 residues.

The chain carries TRBV5-5 and TRBJ2-5, with 12 positions matching TRBD2. The germline V gene has CDR1 SGHKS and CDR2 YYEKEE (reference sequence). This CDR3 is built from 18 residues. V lost 3 bases to trimming and J lost 3 bases; unmatched junction nucleotides: 12. The CDR3 DNA sequence: TGTGCCAGCAGCTCTACCAAGACTAGCGGGAGTAGTGAAGAGACCCAGTACTTC. Translation gives CASSSTKTSGSSEETQYF.

This rearrangement joins TRBV5-4 to TRBJ1-1, with D hard to call. V dropped 0 bases and J dropped 6 bases, with 12 bases sitting between them. Looked up from germline, CDR1 is SGHNT and CDR2 is YYREEE (reference sequence). The CDR3 sequence is 14 residues long. Here the CDR3 reads CASSLGQKEAEAFF. For the CDR3, the DNA is TGTGCCAGCAGCTTGGGTCAGAAGGAGGCTGAAGCTTTCTTT. Using reference TRBV5-4 and TRBJ1-1 for the parts outside the CDR3, the full variable domain is ETGVTQSPTHLIKTRGQQVTLRCSSQSGHNTVSWYQQALGQGPQFIFQYYREEENGRGNFPPRFSGLQFPNYSSELNVNALELDDSALYLCASSLGQKEAEAFFGQGTRLTVV.

The rearrangement uses TRBV9 and TRBJ1-2, with TRBD1 matching 10 bases. This CDR3 spans 16 amino acids. Germline loops: CDR1 SGDLS, CDR2 YYNGEE. Germline trimming cut 3 bases from V and 6 bases from J; bases unmatched to any gene: 11. The CDR3 sequence: CASSASTGGEADGYTF. In DNA, the CDR3 is TGTGCCAGCAGCGCATCGACAGGGGGCGAGGCGGATGGCTACACCTTC.

The chain joins TRBV11-2 to TRBJ2-2, with 8 bases fitting TRBD1. Unmatched junction bases numbered 16, after V lost 6 bases and J lost 7 bases. This CDR3 has 17 residues. Germline assignment: CDR1 SGHAT and CDR2 FQNNGV. The CDR3: CASSPGDRGFLNGELFF. As DNA, the CDR3 is TGTGCCAGCAGTCCCGGCGACAGGGGTTTTTTGAACGGGGAGCTGTTTTTT.

The V call is TRBV9, the J call TRBJ1-6, with 9 bases aligning to TRBD1. This CDR3 comprises 15 residues. The junction had 6 bases not matched to a gene; V was cut back by 3 bases and J by 8 bases. The germline CDR1 and CDR2 sequences are SGDLS and YYNGEE. The chain's CDR3 is CASSDRDREDSPLHF. CDR3 DNA sequence: TGTGCCAGCAGCGACCGGGACAGGGAGGATTCACCCCTCCACTTT.

The V and J genes are TRBV3-1 (or the pseudogene TRBV3-2) and TRBJ1-1, with 7 bases matching TRBD1. Germline V gene data show CDR1 as LGHDT and CDR2 as YNNKEL (reference sequence). Trimming at V came to 4 bases and at J to 0 bases, leaving 8 bases not matched to a gene. CDR3 length: 16 residues. The CDR3 DNA reads as TGTGCCAGCAGCCCCTTGGGCCAGGGGGTGAACACTGAAGCTTTCTTT. Translation: CASSPLGQGVNTEAFF.

CDR3 coding DNA: TGCGCCAGCAGCAGGGGGACTAGCGGGCATGGGGAGACCCAGTACTTC. Protein: CASSRGTSGHGETQYF. V usage is TRBV5-1 and J usage is TRBJ2-5, with 12 nucleotides matching TRBD2. The V gene end was trimmed by 4 bases and the J gene end by 5 bases; junction bases not matched to a gene: 9. Germline lookup yields CDR1 SGHRS and CDR2 YFSETQ. The CDR3 totals 16 residues.

The chain carries TRBV3-1 (or the pseudogene TRBV3-2) and TRBJ2-2; D possibly corresponds to TRBD1 (6 bases). This CDR3 is 15 amino acids long. Germline values: CDR1 LGHDT, CDR2 YNNKEL (reference sequence). Trimming took off 3 bases at V and 3 bases at J, with 11 bases between the two ends. The CDR3 here is CASSHNTGHTGELFF. The CDR3 DNA reads as TGTGCCAGCAGCCATAATACAGGGCACACCGGGGAGCTGTTTTTT.

The chain uses TRBV18 and TRBJ2-1; D is possibly TRBD2 (5 bases). Germline-derived CDR1 and CDR2 are KGHSH and LQKENI. The CDR3 contains 15 residues. Deletions cut 3 bases from V and 5 bases from J, with 14 bases between. The CDR3 DNA is TGTGCCAGCTCACCCGCTAGCCACGAAAACAATGAGCAGTTCTTC. Its protein product is CASSPASHENNEQFF.

The rearrangement joins TRBV27 to TRBJ2-7; possibly TRBD2 for D (7 bases). Germline V gene sequence: CDR1 MNHEY, CDR2 SMNVEV (reference sequence). V was pared by 5 bases and J by 2 bases, with 16 bases between. This CDR3 spans 15 amino acids. CDR3 nucleotide sequence: TGTGCCAGCAGTAAGGGGGGGGAACTCCCCTACGAGCAGTACTTC. It codes for CASSKGGELPYEQYF.

The chain couples TRBV28 to TRBJ1-2; D gene unclear. CDR3 size: 12 residues. Germline V gene lookup returns CDR1 MDHEN and CDR2 SYDVKM. V was clipped by 7 bases and J by 0 bases, with 6 bases between them. CDR3 nucleotide sequence: TGTGCCAGCATCGCGACTAACTATGGCTACACCTTC. Translated, it gives CASIATNYGYTF.

This chain uses TRBV3-1 (or the pseudogene TRBV3-2) with TRBJ1-5; 11 nucleotides match TRBD1. The germline gives CDR1 LGHDT, CDR2 YNNKEL (reference sequence). The CDR3 consists of 20 residues. Trimming cost V 1 base and J 0 bases; bases outside gene matches: 11. The CDR3 loop is CASSQGMPGQGVYSNQPQHF. Here the CDR3 DNA reads TGTGCCAGCAGCCAAGGGATGCCGGGACAGGGGGTTTATAGCAATCAGCCCCAGCATTTT.

The chain carries TRBV2 and TRBJ2-1; 7 nucleotides agree with TRBD2. Trimming removed 6 bases from V and 9 bases from J; junction bases left unmatched: 23. CDR1 and CDR2 from the germline V gene are SNHLY and FYNNEI. The CDR3 sequence is 18 residues long. Here the CDR3 reads CASRSPPGEGQGSSEQFF. CDR3 in DNA: TGTGCCAGCAGATCCCCGCCCGGGGAGGGCCAGGGTAGCAGTGAGCAGTTCTTC.